This T cell receptor (beta chain) originates from a study of T cells of healthy individuals. A single record per CDR3 protein comes from TCRdb applying MiXCR to the 5' RACE reads. This sample has 65,000 to 95,000 distinct CDR3 sequences, with more than 5% found just once. This clonotype was observed many times. The sequence was collected from a female donor in good health.

CDR3 amino acids: CSAGLAGYEQYF. The CDR3 DNA reads TGCAGTGCAGGACTAGCGGGATACGAGCAGTACTTC. The chain is built from TRBV20-1 and TRBJ2-7, with 12 nucleotides matching TRBD2. Germline V lookup: CDR1 DFQATT, CDR2 SNEGSKA (reference sequence). V lost 6 bases, J lost 4 bases, and 1 base stayed unmatched. The CDR3 spans 12 residues.